The entry that follows covers one TCR beta chain sequence. Using immunoSEQ multiplex PCR, the repertoire was profiled, and TCRdb retains in-frame clones only, with some absent. The sample has 300,000 to 350,000 clones; about 90% are singletons. This entry belongs to a study of blood T cell repertoires in COVID-19. In the study overall: There were acute and convalescent COVID-19 samples, and they came from the United States, Italy and Spain. Sources were T cells, B-cell-depleted T cells, or PBMCs; the material itself was cDNA or gDNA.

Trimming took off 1 base at V and 8 bases at J, with 15 bases between the two ends. The germline CDR1 and CDR2 sequences are SGHVS and FNYEAQ. The CDR3 is made up of 15 amino acids. Individuals aged 18 to 89 years were recruited from about two dozen US areas. Donors were grouped by their self-reported clinical history. Material for sequencing was PBMCs or T cells enriched from blood (not recorded which). The chain links TRBV7-6 to TRBJ2-1; a weak D match, TRBD2 (6 bases). The sequence came from a woman aged 18-29 years with acute COVID-19. The chain's CDR3 is CASSLVAGYGDEQFF. The DNA of the CDR3 is TGTGCCAGCAGCTTAGTCGCGGGGTACGGAGATGAGCAGTTCTTC.